This entry lists 13 T cell receptor beta chains sequenced from one sample in a study of T cell responses to AZD1222 COVID-19 vaccine. The assay was immunoSEQ multiplex PCR, and TCRdb's table has in-frame clones only and misses some. This table holds about 110,000 clones, roughly 88% found once. The material sequenced was peripheral blood, taken on day 0 of AZD1222 vaccination. These receptors all come from an adult in good health.

This rearrangement joins TRBV14 to TRBJ1-1; D uncertain. The CDR3 is 13 amino acids. Germline V gene data show CDR1 as SGHDN and CDR2 as FVKESK. The V end lost 2 bases, the J end lost 0 bases, and 4 bases lay between the germline ends. CDR3 DNA: TGTGCCAGCAGCCAAACCCTGAACACTGAAGCTTTCTTT. It codes for CASSQTLNTEAFF.

Only one count was recorded for this clone. V is TRBV19 and J is TRBJ1-5, with D possibly matching TRBD1 (6 bases). V lost 4 bases and J lost 6, with 16 bases in between. The CDR3 is 15 amino acids. Germline V gene data show CDR1 as LNHDA and CDR2 as SQIVND (reference sequence). This CDR3 reads CASSKGGDETQPQHF. CDR3 nucleotides: TGTGCCAGTAGTAAGGGGGGAGACGAAACTCAGCCCCAGCATTTT.

This sequence joins TRBV19 and TRBJ2-2; D is unclear. The CDR3 length is 13 residues. The V gene's germline CDR1 is LNHDA and CDR2 SQIVND (reference sequence). Trimming stripped 5 bases from V and 6 bases from J, with 10 bases between. The CDR3 spells CASSSGVAGELFF. CDR3 bases: TGTGCCAGTAGTTCTGGAGTCGCCGGGGAGCTGTTTTTT.

This rearrangement joins TRBV3-1 (or the pseudogene TRBV3-2) to TRBJ2-7; 9 bases fit TRBD1. This CDR3 spans 15 amino acids. Per the germline V gene, CDR1 is LGHDT and CDR2 is YNNKEL (reference sequence). V lost 6 bases, J lost 0 bases, and 6 bases stayed unmatched. In DNA form, the CDR3 reads TGTGCCAGCAGACGGACAGGGGACCCCTCCTACGAGCAGTACTTC. This sequence encodes CASRRTGDPSYEQYF.

The rearrangement joins TRBV7-3 to TRBJ2-1; 8 bases are shared with TRBD2. Germline CDR1 SGHTA, CDR2 FQGTGA. Unmatched junction bases numbered 4, after V lost 0 bases and J lost 15 bases. The CDR3 extends over 12 amino acids. CDR3 nucleotides: TGTGCCAGCAGCTTAACGGGACTAGTAAGGTTCTTC. It codes for CASSLTGLVRFF.

This chain joins TRBV10-3 and TRBJ2-1; 8 bases fit TRBD1. V lost 5 bases to trimming and J lost 6 bases; unmatched junction nucleotides: 6. CDR1 and CDR2 (germline): ENHRY, SYGVKD. The CDR3 sequence is 14 residues long. The CDR3 bases are TGTGCCATCAGTTCCCCCAGGGGGCTCAATGAGCAGTTCTTC. Protein: CAISSPRGLNEQFF.

The CDR3 coding sequence is TGTGCCAGCAGCGTGTCACAGGGGGGTGGAAATGAAAAACTGTTTTTT. It codes for CASSVSQGGGNEKLFF. This chain links TRBV9 with TRBJ1-4; TRBD1 aligns across 8 bases. V lost 2 bases and J lost 5; bases outside the gene matches: 8. In germline, CDR1 is SGDLS, CDR2 YYNGEE. The CDR3 totals 16 residues. Full variable domain (outside the CDR3, taken from reference TRBV9 and TRBJ1-4): DSGVTQTPKHLITATGQRVTLRCSPRSGDLSVYWYQQSLDQGLQFLIQYYNGEERAKGNILERFSAQQFPDLHSELNLSSLELGDSALYFCASSVSQGGGNEKLFFGSGTQLSVL.

V usage is TRBV5-1 and J usage is TRBJ2-5; 8 bases are a match to TRBD2. Per germline, CDR1 SGHRS and CDR2 YFSETQ. The CDR3 runs to 17 residues. With V trimmed by 4 bases and J by 5 bases, 16 bases remained unmatched. Here the CDR3 DNA reads TGCGCCAGCAGCGCTAGAGAATCGGGAGGGCTCTACGAGACCCAGTACTTC. It specifies CASSARESGGLYETQYF.

The chain carries TRBV19 and TRBJ2-1; 10 bases fit TRBD2. V shed 7 bases, J shed 10 bases, and the junction held 13 bases outside the gene matches. The CDR3 has 15 residues. Germline CDR1 and CDR2: LNHDA and SQIVND (reference sequence). Here the CDR3 DNA reads TGTGCCAGTATCCTTCGGGCTAGCGGGAGCGAGGAGCAGTTCTTC. Residues: CASILRASGSEEQFF.

This clone was found once. The rearrangement joins TRBV6-5 to TRBJ2-1; 12 nucleotides align to TRBD2. This CDR3 is built from 15 residues. CDR1 MNHEY and CDR2 SVGAGI come from the germline V gene. V was pared by 4 bases and J by 7 bases, with 5 bases of the junction left unmatched. The CDR3, as DNA: TGTGCCAGCAGTTCGACTAGCGGGAGATGGAATGAGCAGTTCTTC. It translates to CASSSTSGRWNEQFF.

This chain links TRBV11-2 with TRBJ1-2, with no clear D. CDR3 length: 11 amino acids. Germline assignment: CDR1 SGHAT and CDR2 FQNNGV. The V end lost 1 base, the J end lost 8 bases, and 5 bases lay between the germline ends. The CDR3 reads CASSLGWGYTF. DNA for the CDR3: TGTGCCAGCAGCTTAGGGTGGGGCTACACCTTC.

V is TRBV2 and J is TRBJ1-1, with a possible D match to TRBD1 (5 bases). The CDR3 has 14 amino acids. Germline lookup yields CDR1 SNHLY and CDR2 FYNNEI. Trimming shortened V by 4 bases and J by 0 bases, and 9 bases separated the two germline ends. CDR3 sequence (DNA): TGTGCCAGCAGTGTTCAGGGAATGAACACTGAAGCTTTCTTT. Translated: CASSVQGMNTEAFF. The whole variable domain, filled in from reference TRBV2 and TRBJ1-1, reads EPEVTQTPSHQVTQMGQEVILRCVPISNHLYFYWYRQILGQKVEFLVSFYNNEISEKSEIFDDQFSVERPDGSNFTLKIRSTKLEDSAMYFCASSVQGMNTEAFFGQGTRLTVV.

The V and J genes are TRBV10-1 and TRBJ2-7; 9 bases line up with TRBD1. Trimming cost V 3 bases and J 2 bases; bases outside gene matches: 5. The germline V gene encodes CDR1 WNHNN and CDR2 SYGVQD (reference sequence). This CDR3 has 15 amino acids. The CDR3 sequence is CASSEGTGSPYEQYF. In DNA form, the CDR3 reads TGCGCCAGCAGTGAAGGGACAGGGTCTCCCTACGAGCAGTACTTC.